The 12 T cell receptor beta chains below were found in one sample sequenced in a study of T cells in Graves' hyperthyroidism and ophthalmopathy. The CDR3 regions of TCR beta were amplified from RNA transcripts. TCR CDR3 underwent first-round RT-PCR with the HTBI primer set. From the multiplex PCR reads, TCRdb called clonotypes with MiXCR, one entry per CDR3 protein. The sample lists a few hundred thousand distinct CDR3 sequences; about 15% were seen once. The source material was blood. The receptors were sampled from a woman under 30 with Graves' hyperthyroidism that later progressed to Graves' ophthalmopathy.

This clonotype was seen more than once but under ten times. V is TRBV9 and J is TRBJ2-1, with 9 bases aligning to TRBD2. The CDR3 consists of 16 residues. J lost 7 bases, V lost 0 bases, and 8 bases had no gene match. From germline, CDR1 is SGDLS and CDR2 YYNGEE. The CDR3 loop is CASSVDRLAGRNEQFF. In DNA form, the CDR3 reads TGTGCCAGCAGCGTAGATAGGCTAGCGGGAAGGAATGAGCAGTTCTTC.

The rearrangement uses TRBV6-1 and TRBJ1-2, with 8 bases lining up with TRBD1. The V segment lost 11 bases and the J segment 3 bases; nucleotides outside the gene matches: 11. CDR3 length: 14 residues. The germline gives CDR1 MNHNS, CDR2 SASEGT. CDR3 nucleotide sequence: TGTGCCGGCACGACAGGGGATTATTACTATGGCTACACCTTC. Translated: CAGTTGDYYYGYTF.

This clonotype was found a few times. This chain joins TRBV4-1 and TRBJ2-6, with D uncertain. This CDR3 is 17 amino acids long. The germline V gene encodes CDR1 MGHRA and CDR2 YSYEKL. The V end lost 0 bases, the J end lost 5 bases, and 14 bases lay between the germline ends. CDR3: CASSQDSSSLWANVLTF. The CDR3 DNA reads TGCGCCAGCAGCCAAGATTCCAGTTCCCTCTGGGCCAACGTCCTGACTTTC.

This clonotype has a count of ten or more. J is TRBJ1-5 and V is TRBV28; D remains ambiguous. CDR1 is MDHEN and CDR2 is SYDVKM in the germline V gene. This CDR3 region has 14 residues. With 2 bases removed from V and 7 bases from J, the gap between germline ends came to 12 bases. CDR3 sequence reads: CASSLEAGGQPQHF. CDR3 in DNA: TGTGCCAGCAGTTTAGAGGCAGGAGGGCAGCCCCAGCATTTT.

This clonotype was seen a handful of times. V and J are TRBV9 and TRBJ2-4; 8 bases match TRBD2. Germline V gives CDR1 SGDLS, CDR2 YYNGEE. With V trimmed by 4 bases and J by 5 bases, 2 bases remained unmatched. This CDR3 contains 13 residues. The CDR3 region is CASSPGGENIQYF. CDR3 coding DNA: TGTGCCAGCAGCCCGGGGGGGGAAAACATTCAGTACTTC.

As regards this clonotype: A much larger clone is a single base away; this may be a read error. This rearrangement joins TRBV7-2 to TRBJ2-7, with D perhaps TRBD1 or TRBD2 (5 bases each). V was shortened by 4 bases and J by 0 bases, with 16 bases between the two germline ends. The germline V gene encodes CDR1 SGHTA and CDR2 FQGNSA. The length of the CDR3 is 16 residues. CDR3 region: CASSSTRGIGSYEQYF. DNA of the CDR3: TGTGCCAGCAGCTCAACCCGGGGCATAGGCTCCTACGAGCAGTACTTC.

This clonotype was found many times. The rearrangement joins TRBV20-1 to TRBJ2-1; TRBD1 matches 9 bases. Looked up from germline, CDR1 is DFQATT and CDR2 is SNEGSKA (reference sequence). The CDR3 covers 15 residues. Trimming cost V 0 bases and J 7 bases; bases outside gene matches: 7. The CDR3 loop reads CSARDRDRAWNEQFF. The DNA for the CDR3 is TGCAGTGCTAGAGACCGGGACAGGGCGTGGAATGAGCAGTTCTTC.

This clonotype was seen ten or more times. The DNA of the CDR3 is TGTGCCTGGAGGCTAGCGGGAGGAGACGCAGATACGCAGTATTTT. Encoded protein: CAWRLAGGDADTQYF. The chain recombines TRBV30 with TRBJ2-3; 11 nucleotides line up with TRBD2. Trimming took 3 bases from V and 4 from J; bases not matched to a gene: 6. The CDR3 has 15 amino acids. Looked up from germline, CDR1 is GTSNPN and CDR2 is SVGIG (reference sequence).

On this clonotype: A much larger clone lies a single base off, so this may be a read error. The V call is TRBV7-2, the J call TRBJ2-5; D perhaps matches TRBD2 (5 bases). Germline V gene sequence: CDR1 SGHTA, CDR2 FQGNSA. Trimming took off 3 bases at V and 7 bases at J, with 12 bases between the two ends. CDR3 length equals 13 residues. CDR3 sequence reads: CASSFRAEGTQYF. The CDR3 DNA reads as TGTGCCAGCAGCTTTCGAGCGGAAGGGACCCAGTACTTC.

This clonotype was seen many times. This rearrangement joins TRBV20-1 to TRBJ2-3; 8 bases align to TRBD2. The CDR3 length is 15 residues. Germline V lookup: CDR1 DFQATT, CDR2 SNEGSKA (reference sequence). The V gene end was trimmed by 3 bases and the J gene end by 10 bases; junction bases not matched to a gene: 15. The CDR3 spells CSARSGRALRSAQYF. In nucleotides, the CDR3 is TGCAGTGCTAGGTCCGGGAGGGCCCTCCGATCTGCGCAGTATTTT.

This clonotype has at least ten counts. The chain combines TRBV20-1 with TRBJ1-1, with D unclear. V lost 2 bases to trimming and J lost 11 bases, with 15 bases between them. Germline CDR1 is DFQATT and CDR2 is SNEGSKA (reference sequence). The CDR3 runs to 12 residues. The CDR3 loop is CSARSGVTDAFF. The CDR3 nucleotides read TGCAGTGCTAGATCCGGGGTCACGGATGCTTTCTTT.

This clonotype was seen more than once but under ten times. The chain combines TRBV5-1 with TRBJ2-3, with 7 bases matching TRBD1. Trimming took 7 bases from V and 0 from J; bases not matched to a gene: 8. The length of the CDR3 is 15 residues. The germline V gene has CDR1 SGHRS and CDR2 YFSETQ. The CDR3 protein is CASHPGTESTDTQYF. Here the CDR3 DNA reads TGCGCCAGCCACCCGGGGACAGAAAGCACAGATACGCAGTATTTT.